This TCR beta chain was identified during a study of T cell repertoires in aging, cancer and after chemotherapy. Overall study context: Donor ages fell into six groups from 30 or younger up to 70 or older. Patients with glioblastoma brain tumors were sampled before and after temozolomide-based therapy. Study results and limitations: Untreated cancer patients had significantly lower blood TCR diversity than age-matched healthy donors.

The template was genomic DNA from peripheral blood, not RNA. Germline CDR1 GTSNPN, CDR2 SVGIG (reference sequence). The J segment lost 1 base and the V segment lost 1 base, leaving 8 bases of the junction unmatched. The CDR3 sequence is 17 residues long. This clonotype is categorized as large. The antigen is undetermined. Rearranged V-D-J TRB sequences were amplified with a mixed TRB-A/B primer pool. MiXCR was run by TCRdb on the multiplex PCR reads, yielding one entry per CDR3 protein. The sample holds 2,500 to 3,500 distinct CDR3 sequences, 30% seen once. This TCR was recovered from a human donor with a solid tumor. The sequencing input was blood. The rearrangement uses TRBV30 and TRBJ2-1; 9 bases align to TRBD2. The CDR3 loop reads CAWSGGRLAVSYNEQFF. CDR3 bases: TGTGCCTGGAGTGGCGGCCGACTAGCGGTGTCCTACAATGAGCAGTTCTTC.